Listed below are T cell receptor beta chains from one sample, sequenced in a study of cytomegalovirus exposure and HLA in healthy donors. The repertoire was sequenced with immunoSEQ multiplex PCR; TCRdb's copy has only in-frame clones and lacks some. The table has some 130,000 clones, 55% to 75% seen once; the top ten hold roughly 1.6%. Sequenced input: PBMCs. All receptors derive from a man aged 30 to 45 in good health and CMV-seropositive. CDR3s include the opening cysteine and the closing phenylalanine or tryptophan. The order of the fields is J gene, D gene, CDR3 length, clone size, V gene, CDR3 DNA, CDR3 protein. A D gene is named only where the DNA matches it firmly. Size tells how often a clone was seen (once, few, many) or the class of an expanded clone, and some rows leave it out.

j_call: TRBJ1-2
d_call: NA
cdr3_length: 14
clone_size: NA
v_call: TRBV4-1
cdr3_nt: TGCGCCAGCAGCCAAGACCCGGGAGGCTATGGCTACACCTTC
cdr3_aa: CASSQDPGGYGYTF

j_call: TRBJ1-2
d_call: NA
cdr3_length: 14
clone_size: NA
v_call: TRBV2
cdr3_nt: TGTGCCAAACCGGCCCGGGGGGTCCCCTATGGCTACACCTTC
cdr3_aa: CAKPARGVPYGYTF

j_call: TRBJ2-3
d_call: NA
cdr3_length: 15
clone_size: NA
v_call: TRBV15
cdr3_nt: TGTGCCACCAGCAGAACACTACTTAGCACAGATACGCAGTATTTT
cdr3_aa: CATSRTLLSTDTQYF

j_call: TRBJ2-4
d_call: NA
cdr3_length: 15
clone_size: NA
v_call: TRBV13
cdr3_nt: TGTGCCAGCAGTTTAGATGGGGCCCTTCAAAACATTCAGTACTTC
cdr3_aa: CASSLDGALQNIQYF

j_call: TRBJ1-1
d_call: NA
cdr3_length: 18
clone_size: NA
v_call: TRBV7-8
cdr3_nt: TGTGCCAGCAGCTTATCATTTTCCTCCCTGGGGGCGAGCACTGAAGCTTTCTTT
cdr3_aa: CASSLSFSSLGASTEAFF

j_call: TRBJ2-1
d_call: TRBD2
cdr3_length: 13
clone_size: few
v_call: TRBV6-4
cdr3_nt: TGTGCCAGCAGTTTACTAGCGAACAATGAGCAGTTCTTC
cdr3_aa: CASSLLANNEQFF

j_call: TRBJ2-7
d_call: TRBD1
cdr3_length: 13
clone_size: once
v_call: TRBV27
cdr3_nt: TGTGCCAGCAGTCACAGGGGAAAGAACGAGCAGTACTTC
cdr3_aa: CASSHRGKNEQYF

j_call: TRBJ2-1
d_call: NA
cdr3_length: 15
clone_size: few
v_call: TRBV27
cdr3_nt: TGTGCCAGCAGTTTGACTAGTCCGGCGGTGAGTGAGCAGTTCTTC
cdr3_aa: CASSLTSPAVSEQFF

j_call: TRBJ1-2
d_call: TRBD1
cdr3_length: 15
clone_size: few
v_call: TRBV4-3
cdr3_nt: TGCGCCAGCAGCCACCAGGGGCAGGGGGGCTATGGCTACACCTTC
cdr3_aa: CASSHQGQGGYGYTF

j_call: TRBJ1-1
d_call: NA
cdr3_length: 15
clone_size: NA
v_call: TRBV13
cdr3_nt: TGTGCCAGCAGCGGTCCCCAGGGCTTTGACACTGAAGCTTTCTTT
cdr3_aa: CASSGPQGFDTEAFF